The 18 T cell receptor beta chains presented below share a single source sample, sequenced in a study of blood T cells in healthy people across ages. With a J-beta primer mix and a sample-barcoded 5' primer, a second PCR ran 7 to 11 cycles. One entry per CDR3 protein, called by TCRdb with MiXCR from the 5' RACE reads. The top ten clones hold about 32% of a sample with 720,000 or so distinct CDR3 sequences, less than 45% of them seen once. The sample was blood. These receptors all stem from a man at least 80 years old in good health.

This clonotype came up a few times. The chain has TRBV7-8 and TRBJ2-1, with 8 bases aligning to TRBD2. With V trimmed by 5 bases and J by 9 bases, 15 bases remained unmatched. Germline V gene sequence: CDR1 SGHVS, CDR2 FQNEAQ. This CDR3 has 16 amino acids. The DNA for the CDR3 is TGTGCCAGCAGCAAAACGGTGGGACTAGTGAGCGGTGAGCAGTTCTTC. Translated: CASSKTVGLVSGEQFF.

V is TRBV13 and J is TRBJ2-1, with 8 bases aligning to TRBD2. V gave up 1 base and J gave up 4 bases; unmatched junction bases: 3. CDR1 PRHDT and CDR2 FYEKMQ come from the germline V gene (reference sequence). The CDR3 runs to 15 residues. For the CDR3, the DNA is TGTGCCAGCAGCTTAGAACTAGCGGATTACAATGAGCAGTTCTTC. It yields the protein CASSLELADYNEQFF.

This clonotype was found a few times. The rearrangement uses TRBV25-1 and TRBJ2-1, with D perhaps assigned TRBD1 or TRBD2 (5 bases each). This CDR3 comprises 15 residues. The V end lost 2 bases, the J end lost 6 bases, and 14 bases lay between the germline ends. Germline V gene sequence: CDR1 MGHDK, CDR2 SYGVNS. Here the CDR3 reads CASSERRNQGNEQFF. CDR3 sequence (DNA): TGTGCCAGCAGTGAAAGGAGGAACCAGGGCAATGAGCAGTTCTTC.

The V and J genes are TRBV5-1 and TRBJ1-3; 8 nucleotides match TRBD1. Unmatched junction bases numbered 7, after V lost 5 bases and J lost 0 bases. CDR1 is SGHRS, CDR2 YFSETQ, per germline. This CDR3 comprises 16 residues. This chain's CDR3 is CASSPGQVTSGNTIYF. CDR3 nucleotides: TGCGCCAGCAGTCCGGGACAGGTTACCTCTGGAAACACCATATATTTT.

Only a few counts were recorded for this clonotype. The CDR3 region has the DNA TGCGCCAGCAGCCCGGGGGAGACAGCAGGGGCCAACGTCCTGACTTTC. This gives the protein CASSPGETAGANVLTF. The rearrangement links TRBV5-1 to TRBJ2-6; tentative D call: TRBD2 (6 bases). The CDR3 is 16 residues long. V dropped 4 bases and J dropped 4 bases, with 15 bases sitting between them. CDR1 and CDR2 (germline): SGHRS, YFSETQ.

The rearrangement links TRBV7-3 to TRBJ1-4, with D perhaps matching TRBD1 (6 bases). V was shortened by 9 bases and J by 8 bases, with 22 bases between the two germline ends. The CDR3 runs to 15 residues. Germline values: CDR1 SGHTA, CDR2 FQGTGA. The DNA for the CDR3 is TGTGCCAGTTCCTTTGGGGGGCGACTGGGAGAAAAACTGTTTTTT. Protein: CASSFGGRLGEKLFF.

The table lists this clonotype with a few counts. The gene calls are TRBV28 and TRBJ2-7, with D possibly being TRBD1 or TRBD2 (5 bases each). The germline gives CDR1 MDHEN, CDR2 SYDVKM. V lost 1 base, J lost 4 bases, and 11 bases lay in between. This CDR3 contains 14 residues. CDR3 protein: CASSLYGAGYEQYF. The DNA of the CDR3 is TGTGCCAGCAGTTTATACGGGGCTGGGTACGAGCAGTACTTC.

The V gene is TRBV9, the J gene TRBJ2-3; D gene uncertain. Germline CDR1 SGDLS, CDR2 YYNGEE. The CDR3 runs to 16 residues. Trimming took 0 bases from V and 0 from J, leaving 11 bases between them. The CDR3 spells CASSVGIQISTDTQYF. CDR3 DNA sequence: TGTGCCAGCAGCGTAGGAATCCAGATTAGCACAGATACGCAGTATTTT.

The genes are TRBV28 and TRBJ2-5; 10 bases are a match to TRBD1. The DNA end favors TRBJ2-7, so the J call may be wrong. The CDR3 extends over 17 amino acids. Germline V gene data show CDR1 as MDHEN and CDR2 as SYDVKM. The CDR3 spells CASSGSDRTGGICEQYF. The CDR3 DNA is TGTGCCAGCAGTGGTTCAGACCGGACAGGGGGGATCTGCGAGCAGTACTTC.

This chain joins TRBV29-1 and TRBJ2-6; no reliable D call. Germline V gene data show CDR1 as SQVTM and CDR2 as ANQGSEA. The V and J ends lost 3 bases and 2 bases respectively, with 11 bases between them. The CDR3 runs 15 residues. The CDR3, as DNA: TGCAGCGTTGAGGGTCAGGACGCTGGGGCCAACGTCCTGACTTTC. It specifies CSVEGQDAGANVLTF.

This clonotype appeared a few times. This chain connects TRBV6-1 to TRBJ2-1; 8 bases agree with TRBD2. Germline V gene data show CDR1 as MNHNS and CDR2 as SASEGT. Trimming took 2 bases from V and 9 from J; bases not matched to a gene: 15. CDR3 size: 17 residues. The CDR3 sequence: CASSERGSAGGAPEQFF. The CDR3 bases are TGTGCCAGCAGTGAACGGGGGTCGGCGGGAGGCGCGCCTGAGCAGTTCTTC.

This clonotype was seen a few times. V is TRBV20-1 and J is TRBJ2-1; 10 bases are shared with TRBD1. V lost 7 bases, J lost 2 bases, and 5 bases stayed unmatched. The CDR3 length is 14 residues. CDR1 DFQATT and CDR2 SNEGSKA come from the germline V gene (reference sequence). CDR3 sequence (DNA): TGCAGTGGTATGACAGGGGGCCCCTACAATGAGCAGTTCTTC. It encodes CSGMTGGPYNEQFF.

This chain joins TRBV6-2 or TRBV6-3 and TRBJ2-7; D may be TRBD1 (5 bases). The DNA end is a closer match to TRBJ2-5, so the J assignment may be wrong. CDR1 and CDR2 (germline): MNHEY, SVGEGT. CDR3 length: 12 residues. The CDR3 loop reads CASSQGGATQYF. The CDR3 region has the DNA TGTGCCAGCAGCCAGGGTGGTGCGACCCAGTACTTC.

The rearrangement uses TRBV5-1 and TRBJ2-6; D is unclear. The CDR3 has 16 residues. Germline values: CDR1 SGHRS, CDR2 YFSETQ. V lost 0 bases and J 12 bases, leaving 19 bases between the germline ends. The CDR3 DNA follows: TGCGCCAGCAGCTTGGGTAGTCCGCAGGCCAACCGCGTCCTGACTTTC. This sequence encodes CASSLGSPQANRVLTF.

This clonotype was counted ten times or more. The chain has TRBV20-1 and TRBJ2-1; D is unresolved. This CDR3 region has 13 residues. Germline CDR1 reads DFQATT; CDR2 reads SNEGSKA (reference sequence). Between the trimmed V and J ends, which lost 0 bases and 10 bases, there was a span of 13 bases. The CDR3: CSARDPYRQEQFF. The CDR3 DNA reads TGCAGTGCTAGAGATCCGTATCGGCAAGAGCAGTTCTTC.

J is TRBJ2-5 and V is TRBV12-5, with D possibly being TRBD2 (6 bases). The DNA end favors TRBJ2-7, so the J call may be wrong. Germline V gives CDR1 LGHNT, CDR2 FRNRAP. The CDR3 runs to 15 residues. CDR3 region: CASGRDSGVHYEQYF. The CDR3 DNA reads TGTGCTAGTGGCCGGGACTCCGGGGTCCACTACGAGCAGTACTTC.

The chain recombines TRBV29-1 with TRBJ2-1; 9 bases are a match to TRBD2. The CDR3 length is 17 residues. V lost 6 bases to trimming and J lost 1 base; unmatched junction nucleotides: 13. The germline gives CDR1 SQVTM, CDR2 ANQGSEA. CDR3 sequence reads: CSVSGLAGDRSYNEQFF. Here the CDR3 DNA reads TGCAGCGTGTCGGGACTAGCAGGAGATCGATCCTACAATGAGCAGTTCTTC.

The V and J genes are TRBV30 and TRBJ2-3; the D gene could be TRBD1 or TRBD2 (6 bases each). CDR3 length: 14 residues. Germline V lookup: CDR1 GTSNPN, CDR2 SVGIG (reference sequence). With 3 bases removed from V and 3 bases from J, the gap between germline ends came to 13 bases. The CDR3, as DNA: TGTGCCTGGAGCGAGGCGGGACAAACAGATACGCAGTATTTT. It translates to CAWSEAGQTDTQYF.